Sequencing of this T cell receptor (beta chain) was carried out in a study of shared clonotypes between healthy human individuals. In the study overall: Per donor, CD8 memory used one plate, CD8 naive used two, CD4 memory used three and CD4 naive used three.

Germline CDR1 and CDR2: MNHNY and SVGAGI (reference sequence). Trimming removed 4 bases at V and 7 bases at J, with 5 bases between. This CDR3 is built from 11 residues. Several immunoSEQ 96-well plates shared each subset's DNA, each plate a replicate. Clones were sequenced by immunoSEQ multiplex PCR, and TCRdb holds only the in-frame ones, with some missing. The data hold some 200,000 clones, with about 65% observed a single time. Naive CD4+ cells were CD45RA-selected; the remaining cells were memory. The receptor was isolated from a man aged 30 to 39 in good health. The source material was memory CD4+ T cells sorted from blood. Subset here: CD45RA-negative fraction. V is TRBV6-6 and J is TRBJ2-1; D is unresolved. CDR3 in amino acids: CASSSFNEQFF. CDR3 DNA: TGTGCCAGCAGTTCTTTTAATGAGCAGTTCTTC.